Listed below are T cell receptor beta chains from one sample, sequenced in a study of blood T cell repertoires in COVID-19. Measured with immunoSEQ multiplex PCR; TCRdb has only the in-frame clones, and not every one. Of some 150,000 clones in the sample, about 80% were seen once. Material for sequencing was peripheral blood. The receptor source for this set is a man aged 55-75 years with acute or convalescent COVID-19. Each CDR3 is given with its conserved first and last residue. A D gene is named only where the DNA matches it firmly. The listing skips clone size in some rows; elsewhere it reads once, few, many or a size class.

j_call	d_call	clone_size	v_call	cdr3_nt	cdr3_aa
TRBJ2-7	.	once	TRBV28	TGTGCCAGCAAGCCCCCGGGATACAGGGTAATTGGAGAGCAGTACTTC	CASKPPGYRVIGEQYF
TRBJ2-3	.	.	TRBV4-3	TGCGCCAGCAGCCAAGACAGTGCTAGCACAGATACGCAGTATTTT	CASSQDSASTDTQYF
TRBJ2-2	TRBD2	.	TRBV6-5	TGTGCCAGCACCTCCGGGACTAGCAGCACCGGGGAGCTGTTTTTT	CASTSGTSSTGELFF
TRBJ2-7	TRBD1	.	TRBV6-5	TGTGCCAGCAGTTATTCAGACAGGGGTTCCTACGAGCAGTACTTC	CASSYSDRGSYEQYF
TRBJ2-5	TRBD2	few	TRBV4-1	TGCGCCAGCAGCCAAGACCGCCTCGGACTAGGGGTGCAAGAGACCCAGTACTTC	CASSQDRLGLGVQETQYF
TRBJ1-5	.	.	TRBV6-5	TGTGCCAGCATGGTGGGGGGTTGGAGCAATCAGCCCCAGCATTTT	CASMVGGWSNQPQHF
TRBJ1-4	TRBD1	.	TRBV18	TGTGCCAGCTCGAAGGGACAGGTTCGTGCCGCAACTAATGAAAAACTGTTTTTT	CASSKGQVRAATNEKLFF
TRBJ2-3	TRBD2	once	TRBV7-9	TGTGCCAGCAGCTTAGCGCGTAGCGGGCGAAGACCTAGCACAGATACGCAGTATTTT	CASSLARSGRRPSTDTQYF
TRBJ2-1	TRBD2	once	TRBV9	TGTGCCAGCAGCGTAGGATTTGCGGGGGGCTACAATGAGCAGTTCTTC	CASSVGFAGGYNEQFF
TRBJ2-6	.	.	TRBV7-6	TGTGCCAGCAGCACAGGGCCCTCTGGGGCCAACGTCCTGACTTTC	CASSTGPSGANVLTF
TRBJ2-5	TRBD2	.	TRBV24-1	TGTGCCACCAGTGACCGGACTAGCGGGAGAGGAGAGACCCAGTACTTC	CATSDRTSGRGETQYF
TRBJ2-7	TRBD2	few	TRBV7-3	TGTGCCAGCAGCCCCACTAGCGGGAGGGCCGATTTCTCCTACGAGCAGTACTTC	CASSPTSGRADFSYEQYF
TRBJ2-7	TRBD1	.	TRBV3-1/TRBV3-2	TGTGCCAGCAGCCAAGCGAAGACAGGGGGCGCGGACGAGCAGTACTTC	CASSQAKTGGADEQYF
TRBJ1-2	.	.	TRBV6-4	TGTGCCAGCAGCCGGGGTATCGCCTTC	CASSRGIAF
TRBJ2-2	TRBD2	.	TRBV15	TGTGCCACCAGCAGGCGCAGCGGGAGGGCCAACGCCGGGGAGCTGTTTTTT	CATSRRSGRANAGELFF
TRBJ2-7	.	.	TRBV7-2	TGTGCCAGCAGCTCTGCGGGCTCCCCTTTGGGGCAGTACTTC	CASSSAGSPLGQYF